The clone carrying this T cell receptor beta chain was picked up a small number of times. Its antigen remains unidentified. This entry belongs to a study of T cells after yellow fever vaccination. Study findings and constraints: A large majority of primary-vaccination clones showed up again after the booster (96% CD4, around 90% CD8).

V was pared by 5 bases and J by 1 base, with 6 bases of the junction left unmatched. Germline V lookup: CDR1 SGHDT, CDR2 YYEEEE. The length of the CDR3 is 15 residues. 5'RACE template switching produced TCR cDNA carrying a universal primer site and UMIs. TCRdb processed the 5' RACE reads anew with MiXCR; each CDR3 protein has one entry. The table includes a few hundred thousand distinct CDR3 sequences, roughly 7% detected once. The chain joins TRBV5-6 to TRBJ1-1; 9 positions match TRBD1. The specimen was PBMCs, collected roughly seven weeks after the first yellow fever vaccination. The origin of this receptor is a man between 18 and 35 years old who received the YFV17D yellow fever vaccine. DNA of the CDR3: TGTGCCAGCAGGTCCCTACAGGGGGCGAACACTGAAGCTTTCTTT. Its translation: CASRSLQGANTEAFF. The full variable domain, completed using reference TRBV5-6 and TRBJ1-1, is DAGVTQSPTHLIKTRGQQVTLRCSPKSGHDTVSWYQQALGQGPQFIFQYYEEEERQRGNFPDRFSGHQFPNYSSELNVNALLLGDSALYLCASRSLQGANTEAFFGQGTRLTVV.